The clone carrying this T cell receptor (beta chain) appeared a single time. The target antigen is unknown. It was with 60 Vbeta and 13 Jbeta primers that the PCR ran. In the source study's methods: Later analysis identified tens of millions of unique TCR beta chains, 9 million to 13 million shared. The assay was immunoSEQ multiplex PCR, and TCRdb's table has in-frame clones only and misses some. The V and J calls and clone size are taken from that table; D and trimming were inferred from the DNA. The sample lists about 120,000 clones, around four fifths seen once, with about 1.8% in the top ten. This record belongs to a study of cytomegalovirus exposure and HLA in healthy donors. Study-level findings and limits: CMV serostatus was the only immune exposure information that was available.

Material: PBMCs. This sequence originates from a man aged 40-49 years in good health and CMV-seronegative.

This chain's CDR3 is CASSSRVGVQGYTF. The CDR3 coding sequence is TGTGCCAGCAGCTCTAGGGTAGGGGTACAGGGCTACACCTTC. V usage is TRBV7-2 and J usage is TRBJ1-2, with D perhaps matching TRBD1 (5 bases). There are 14 residues in the CDR3. Germline V gene data show CDR1 as SGHTA and CDR2 as FQGNSA. Trimming pared 4 bases from V and 8 bases from J, leaving 17 bases between.